The entry that follows covers one TCR beta chain sequence. It was with random hexamers that about 0.45 to 1 ug RNA was reverse transcribed. An immunoSEQ multiplex PCR generated amplified TCR beta CDR3 products spanning 54 Vbeta and 13 Jbeta. MiXCR was run by TCRdb on the immunoSEQ multiplex PCR reads, yielding one entry per CDR3 protein. The table records fewer than 90,000 distinct CDR3 sequences, 93% of them present only once. These data belong to a study of CD8 T cells in Susac syndrome. Looking at the study overall: The Susac syndrome patients were therapy-naive, on corticosteroids, or on intravenous immunoglobulin alone at blood draw.

Germline CDR1 is LNHNV and CDR2 is YYDKDF (reference sequence). V shed 8 bases, J shed 4 bases, and the junction held 19 bases outside the gene matches. This CDR3 is 18 amino acids long. The V call is TRBV15, the J call TRBJ1-2; the match to TRBD1 covers 10 bases. The TCR comes from a human donor with Susac syndrome. Sequenced material: CD8+ T cells from PBMCs. The CDR3, as DNA: TGTGCCACCCTACCCGGGCCGGGACAGGGGATTTTGCGCTATGGCTACACCTTC. It specifies CATLPGPGQGILRYGYTF.